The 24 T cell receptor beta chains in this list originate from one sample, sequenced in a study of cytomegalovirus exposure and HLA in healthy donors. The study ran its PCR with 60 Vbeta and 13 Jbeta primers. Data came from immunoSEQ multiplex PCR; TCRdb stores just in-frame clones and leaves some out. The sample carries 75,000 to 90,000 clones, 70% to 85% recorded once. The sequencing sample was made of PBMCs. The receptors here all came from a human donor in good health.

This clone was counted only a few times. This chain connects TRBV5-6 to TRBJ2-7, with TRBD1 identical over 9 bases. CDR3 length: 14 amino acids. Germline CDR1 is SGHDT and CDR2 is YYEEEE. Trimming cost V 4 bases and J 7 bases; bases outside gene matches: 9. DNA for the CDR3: TGTGCCAGCAGCGAGGGACAGGGAATGTGGGAGCAGTACTTC. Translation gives CASSEGQGMWEQYF.

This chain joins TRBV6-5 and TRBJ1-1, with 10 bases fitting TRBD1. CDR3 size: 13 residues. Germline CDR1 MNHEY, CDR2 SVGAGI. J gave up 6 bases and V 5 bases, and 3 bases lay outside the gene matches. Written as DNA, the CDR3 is TGTGCCAGCAGTCTCGGGACAGGGGCTGAAGCTTTCTTT. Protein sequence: CASSLGTGAEAFF.

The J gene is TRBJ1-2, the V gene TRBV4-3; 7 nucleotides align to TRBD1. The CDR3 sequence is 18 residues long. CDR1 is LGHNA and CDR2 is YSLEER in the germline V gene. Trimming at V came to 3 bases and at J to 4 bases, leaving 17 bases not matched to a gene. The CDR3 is CASSQGQWEIGLSYGYTF. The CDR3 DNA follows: TGCGCCAGCAGCCAGGGACAGTGGGAGATAGGCCTTAGCTATGGCTACACCTTC.

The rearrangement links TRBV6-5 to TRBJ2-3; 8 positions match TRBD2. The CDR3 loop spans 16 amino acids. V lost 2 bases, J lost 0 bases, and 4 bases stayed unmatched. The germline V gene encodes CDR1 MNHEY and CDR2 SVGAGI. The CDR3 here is CASSYPGGTSTDTQYF. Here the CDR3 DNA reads TGTGCCAGCAGTTACCCGGGGGGGACCAGCACAGATACGCAGTATTTT.

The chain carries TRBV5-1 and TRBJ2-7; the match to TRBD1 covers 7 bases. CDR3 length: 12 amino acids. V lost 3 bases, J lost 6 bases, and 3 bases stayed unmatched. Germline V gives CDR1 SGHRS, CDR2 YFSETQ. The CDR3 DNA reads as TGCGCCAGCAGCTCCACAGGGGTCGAGCAGTACTTC. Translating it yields CASSSTGVEQYF.

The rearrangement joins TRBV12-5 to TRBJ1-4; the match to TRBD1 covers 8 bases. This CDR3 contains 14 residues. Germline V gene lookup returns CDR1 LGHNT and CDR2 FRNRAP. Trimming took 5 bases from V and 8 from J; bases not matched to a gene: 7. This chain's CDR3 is CASGAGQGGEKLFF. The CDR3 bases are TGTGCTAGTGGTGCCGGACAGGGCGGGGAAAAACTGTTTTTT.

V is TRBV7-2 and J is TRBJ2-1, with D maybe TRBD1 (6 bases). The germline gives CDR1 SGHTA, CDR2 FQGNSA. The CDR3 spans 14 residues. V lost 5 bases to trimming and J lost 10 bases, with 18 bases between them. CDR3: CASSRFPVGTEQFF. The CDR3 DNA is TGTGCCAGCAGCCGCTTCCCCGTGGGGACAGAGCAGTTCTTC.

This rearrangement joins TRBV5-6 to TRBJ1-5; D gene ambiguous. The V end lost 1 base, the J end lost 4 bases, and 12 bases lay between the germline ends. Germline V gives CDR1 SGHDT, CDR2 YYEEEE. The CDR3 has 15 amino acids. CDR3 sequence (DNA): TGTGCCAGCAGCTTGCTAACAGCGGTAAATCAGCCCCAGCATTTT. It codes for CASSLLTAVNQPQHF.

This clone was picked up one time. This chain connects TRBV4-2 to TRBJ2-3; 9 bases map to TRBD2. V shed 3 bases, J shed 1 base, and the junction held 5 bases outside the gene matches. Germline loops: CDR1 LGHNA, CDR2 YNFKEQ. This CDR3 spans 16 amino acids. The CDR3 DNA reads TGTGCCAGCAGCCAGCTAGCGGGGCCCCGCACAGATACGCAGTATTTT. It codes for CASSQLAGPRTDTQYF.

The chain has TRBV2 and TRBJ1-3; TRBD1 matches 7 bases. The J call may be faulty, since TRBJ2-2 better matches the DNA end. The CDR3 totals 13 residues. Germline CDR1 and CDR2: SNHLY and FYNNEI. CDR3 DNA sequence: TGTGCCAGCAGTGACCAGGGGGTAGGGGAGCTGTTTTTT. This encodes CASSDQGVGELFF.

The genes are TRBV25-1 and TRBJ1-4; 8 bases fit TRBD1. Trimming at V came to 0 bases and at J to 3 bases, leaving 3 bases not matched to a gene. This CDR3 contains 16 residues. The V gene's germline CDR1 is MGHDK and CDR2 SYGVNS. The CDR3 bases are TGTGCCAGCAGTGAATACGACAGGGGTTCTAATGAAAAACTGTTTTTT. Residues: CASSEYDRGSNEKLFF. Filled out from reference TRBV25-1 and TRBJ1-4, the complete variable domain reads EADIYQTPRYLVIGTGKKITLECSQTMGHDKMYWYQQDPGMELHLIHYSYGVNSTEKGDLSSESTVSRIRTEHFPLTLESARPSHTSQYLCASSEYDRGSNEKLFFGSGTQLSVL.

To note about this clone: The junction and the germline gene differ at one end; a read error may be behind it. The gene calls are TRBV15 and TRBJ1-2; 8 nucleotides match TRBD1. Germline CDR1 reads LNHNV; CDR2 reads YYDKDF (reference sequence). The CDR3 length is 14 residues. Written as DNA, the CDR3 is TGTGCCACCAGCAGGGACAGGGTGAACTATGGCTACCCCTTC. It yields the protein CATSRDRVNYGYPF.

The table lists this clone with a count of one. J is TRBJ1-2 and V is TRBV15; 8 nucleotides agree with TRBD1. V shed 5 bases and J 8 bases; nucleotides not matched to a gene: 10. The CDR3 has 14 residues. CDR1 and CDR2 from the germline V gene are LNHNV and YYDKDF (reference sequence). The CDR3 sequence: CATSDMDRAKGYTF. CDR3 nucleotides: TGTGCCACCAGCGACATGGACAGGGCGAAGGGCTACACCTTC.

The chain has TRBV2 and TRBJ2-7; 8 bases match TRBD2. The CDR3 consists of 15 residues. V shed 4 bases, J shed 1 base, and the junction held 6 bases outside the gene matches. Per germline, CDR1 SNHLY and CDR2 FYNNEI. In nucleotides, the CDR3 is TGTGCCAGCAGTGTCGGGGGGGCGGAATCCTACGAGCAGTACTTC. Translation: CASSVGGAESYEQYF.

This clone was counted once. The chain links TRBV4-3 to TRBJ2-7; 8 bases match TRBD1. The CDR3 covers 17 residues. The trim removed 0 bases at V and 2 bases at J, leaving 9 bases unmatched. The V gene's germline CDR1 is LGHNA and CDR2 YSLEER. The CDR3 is CASSQDHQGASAYEQYF. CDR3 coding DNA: TGCGCCAGCAGCCAAGATCACCAGGGGGCTTCGGCCTACGAGCAGTACTTC.

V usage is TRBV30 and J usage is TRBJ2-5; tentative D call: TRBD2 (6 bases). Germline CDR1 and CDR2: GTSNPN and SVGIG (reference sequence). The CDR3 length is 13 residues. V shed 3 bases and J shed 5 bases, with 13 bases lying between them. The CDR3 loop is CAWRHPSAETQYF. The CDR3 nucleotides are TGTGCCTGGAGGCATCCTAGCGCGGAGACCCAGTACTTC.

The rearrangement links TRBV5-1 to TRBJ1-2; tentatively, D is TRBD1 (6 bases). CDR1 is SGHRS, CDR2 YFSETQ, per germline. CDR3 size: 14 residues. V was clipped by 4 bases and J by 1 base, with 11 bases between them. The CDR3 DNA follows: TGCGCCAGCAGCGAGGGAGGGGGTAACTATGGCTACACCTTC. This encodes CASSEGGGNYGYTF.

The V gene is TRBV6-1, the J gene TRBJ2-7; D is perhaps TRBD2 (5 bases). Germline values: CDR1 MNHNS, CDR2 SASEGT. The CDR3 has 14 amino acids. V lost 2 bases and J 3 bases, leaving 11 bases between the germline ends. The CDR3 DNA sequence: TGTGCCAGCAGTGAAACGCGGCGGGTCTACGAGCAGTACTTC. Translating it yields CASSETRRVYEQYF.

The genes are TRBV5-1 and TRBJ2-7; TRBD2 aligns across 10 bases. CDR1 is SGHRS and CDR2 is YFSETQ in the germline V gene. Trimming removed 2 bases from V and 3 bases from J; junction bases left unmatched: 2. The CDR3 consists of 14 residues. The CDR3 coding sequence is TGCGCCAGCAGCTTAGCGGGGGGGGGCTACGAGCAGTACTTC. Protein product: CASSLAGGGYEQYF.

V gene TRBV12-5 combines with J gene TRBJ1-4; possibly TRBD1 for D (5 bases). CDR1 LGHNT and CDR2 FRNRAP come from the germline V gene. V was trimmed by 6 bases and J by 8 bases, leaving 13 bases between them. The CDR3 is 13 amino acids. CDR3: CASGPGGEEKLFF. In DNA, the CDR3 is TGTGCTAGTGGCCCCGGGGGGGAGGAAAAACTGTTTTTT.

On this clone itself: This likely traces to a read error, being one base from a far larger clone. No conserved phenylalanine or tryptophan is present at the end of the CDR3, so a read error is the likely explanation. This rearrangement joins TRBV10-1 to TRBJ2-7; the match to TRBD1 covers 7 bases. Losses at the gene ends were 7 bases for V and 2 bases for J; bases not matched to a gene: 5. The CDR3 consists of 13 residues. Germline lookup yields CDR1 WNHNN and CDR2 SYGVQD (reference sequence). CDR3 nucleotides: TGCGCCAGCACTAGGGACAGAGCCTACGAGCAGTACTCC. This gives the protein CASTRDRAYEQYS.

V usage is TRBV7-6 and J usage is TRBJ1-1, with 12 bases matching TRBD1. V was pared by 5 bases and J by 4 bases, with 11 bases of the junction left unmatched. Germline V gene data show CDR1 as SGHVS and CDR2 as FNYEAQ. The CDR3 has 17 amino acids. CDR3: CASSRPGQGADSTEAFF. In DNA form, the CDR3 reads TGTGCCAGCAGCCGTCCGGGACAGGGGGCGGATAGCACTGAAGCTTTCTTT.

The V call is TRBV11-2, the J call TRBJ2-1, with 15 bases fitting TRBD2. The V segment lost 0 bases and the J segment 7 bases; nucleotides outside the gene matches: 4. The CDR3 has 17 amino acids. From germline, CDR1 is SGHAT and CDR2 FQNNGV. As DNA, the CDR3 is TGTGCCAGCAGCTTAGATCCTGGACTAGCGGGGGGGAATGAGCAGTTCTTC. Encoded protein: CASSLDPGLAGGNEQFF.

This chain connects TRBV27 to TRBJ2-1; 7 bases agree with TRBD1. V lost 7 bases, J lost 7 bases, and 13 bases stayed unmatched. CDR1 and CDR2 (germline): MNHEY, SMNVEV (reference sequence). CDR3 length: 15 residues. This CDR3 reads CASTLLGGWGNEQFF. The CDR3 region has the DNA TGTGCCAGCACCCTCTTAGGGGGCTGGGGGAATGAGCAGTTCTTC.